This record concerns one T cell receptor beta chain sequence. Its antigen is not identified. Naive CD4+ cells were sorted as CD4+CD8-CD45RO-CD45RA+; naive CD8+ as CD8+CD4-CD45RA+CD27bright. This record comes from a study of healthy donors' naive CD4 and CD8 T cells. General study findings and limits: Bulk sequencing left alpha and beta chains unpaired. Reportedly, most V and J gene segments showed naive CD4+ versus CD8+ bias.

TCR libraries were built from around 0.45 ug of total RNA by linear amplification. From the reads, TCRdb called clonotypes with MiXCR, one entry per CDR3 protein. The table has about 180,000 distinct CDR3 sequences, 65% to 75% seen once; the top ten hold less than 2.5%. Germline CDR1 and CDR2: SGHRS and YFSETQ. V shed 3 bases and J shed 0 bases, with 11 bases lying between them. The CDR3 loop spans 15 amino acids. The source material was naive CD4+ and CD8+ T cells sorted from blood, pooled from several donors. The sequence derives from a pool of human donors in good health; the sample pools cells from several healthy donors. The J gene is TRBJ2-3, the V gene TRBV5-1; D unresolved. The CDR3 spells CASSSSTFSTDTQYF. In DNA form, the CDR3 reads TGCGCCAGCAGCTCATCAACCTTTAGCACAGATACGCAGTATTTT.